This section outlines one T cell receptor beta chain sequence together with its context. This sample was taken from a study of blood T cell repertoires in COVID-19. About the research overall: Nucleic acid was either cDNA or gDNA, and it came from T cells, B-cell-depleted T cells, or PBMCs.

Participants were aged about 18 to 100 years from approximately 25 US areas. Membership in each cohort depended on participant-reported clinical history. The V gene's germline CDR1 is SNHLY and CDR2 FYNNEI. The CDR3 sequence is 12 residues long. Trimming shortened V by 6 bases and J by 4 bases, and 7 bases separated the two germline ends. The protocol was immunoSEQ multiplex PCR, while the TCRdb copy is restricted to in-frame clones and leaves out a portion. The sample consists of around 280,000 clones, around 91% of them appearing once. The clonotype comes from a young woman with acute COVID-19. The V gene is TRBV2, the J gene TRBJ1-3; weak D call: TRBD1 (5 bases). Source material: PBMCs or T cells enriched from blood (not recorded which). CDR3 amino acids: CASSGGGNTIYF. CDR3 DNA sequence: TGTGCCAGCAGCGGGGGGGGAAACACCATATATTTT.